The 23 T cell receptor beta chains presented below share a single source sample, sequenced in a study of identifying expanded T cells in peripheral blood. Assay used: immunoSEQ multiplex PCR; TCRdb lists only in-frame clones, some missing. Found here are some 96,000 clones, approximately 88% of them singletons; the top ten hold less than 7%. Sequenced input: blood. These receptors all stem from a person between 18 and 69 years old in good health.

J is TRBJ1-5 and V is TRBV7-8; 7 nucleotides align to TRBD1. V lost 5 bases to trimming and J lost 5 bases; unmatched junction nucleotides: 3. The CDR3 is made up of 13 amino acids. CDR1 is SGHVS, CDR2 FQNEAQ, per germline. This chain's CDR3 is CASSRGRHQPQHF. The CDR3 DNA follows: TGTGCCAGCAGCAGGGGGCGGCATCAGCCCCAGCATTTT.

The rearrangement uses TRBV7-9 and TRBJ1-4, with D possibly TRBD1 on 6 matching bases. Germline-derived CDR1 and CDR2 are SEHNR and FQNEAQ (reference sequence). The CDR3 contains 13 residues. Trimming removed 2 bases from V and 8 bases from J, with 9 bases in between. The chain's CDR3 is CASSLMGAEKLFF. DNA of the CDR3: TGTGCCAGCAGCTTAATGGGGGCGGAAAAACTGTTTTTT.

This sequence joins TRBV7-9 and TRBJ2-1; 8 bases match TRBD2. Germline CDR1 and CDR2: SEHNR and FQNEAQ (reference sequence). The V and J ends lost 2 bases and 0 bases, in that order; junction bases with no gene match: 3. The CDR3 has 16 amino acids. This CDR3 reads CASSLQAGASYNEQFF. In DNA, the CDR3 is TGTGCCAGCAGCTTACAAGCGGGGGCCTCCTACAATGAGCAGTTCTTC.

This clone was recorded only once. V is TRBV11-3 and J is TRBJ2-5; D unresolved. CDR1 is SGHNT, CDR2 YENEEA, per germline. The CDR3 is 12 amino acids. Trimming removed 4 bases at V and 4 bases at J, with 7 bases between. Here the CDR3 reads CASSSPGETQYF. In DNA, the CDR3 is TGTGCCAGCAGCTCCCCCGGAGAGACCCAGTACTTC.

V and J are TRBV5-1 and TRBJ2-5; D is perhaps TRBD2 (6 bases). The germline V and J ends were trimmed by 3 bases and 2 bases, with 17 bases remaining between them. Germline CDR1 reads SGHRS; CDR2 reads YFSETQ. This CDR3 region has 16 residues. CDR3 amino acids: CASSSVGRAGQETQYF. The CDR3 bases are TGCGCCAGCAGCTCCGTCGGCCGGGCGGGGCAAGAGACCCAGTACTTC.

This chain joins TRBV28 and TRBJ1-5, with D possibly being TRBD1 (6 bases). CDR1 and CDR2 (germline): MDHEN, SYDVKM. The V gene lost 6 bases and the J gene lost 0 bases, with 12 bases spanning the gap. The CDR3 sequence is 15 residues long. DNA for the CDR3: TGTGCCAGCAGAACCCGACAGGATAGCAATCAGCCCCAGCATTTT. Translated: CASRTRQDSNQPQHF.

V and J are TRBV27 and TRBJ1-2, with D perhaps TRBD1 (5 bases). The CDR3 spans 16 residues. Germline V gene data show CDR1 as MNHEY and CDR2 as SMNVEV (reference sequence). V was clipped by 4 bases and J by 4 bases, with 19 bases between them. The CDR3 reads CASSSLHPRVSYGYTF. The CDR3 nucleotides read TGTGCCAGCAGTTCCCTACACCCCAGGGTGAGCTATGGCTACACCTTC.

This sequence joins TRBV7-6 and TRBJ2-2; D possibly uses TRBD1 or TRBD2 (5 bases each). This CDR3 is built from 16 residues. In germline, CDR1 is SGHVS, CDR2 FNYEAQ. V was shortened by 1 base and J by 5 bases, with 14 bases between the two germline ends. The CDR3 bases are TGTGCCAGCAGCTTAGGACTCCTAGAGGGGACCGGGGAGCTGTTTTTT. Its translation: CASSLGLLEGTGELFF.

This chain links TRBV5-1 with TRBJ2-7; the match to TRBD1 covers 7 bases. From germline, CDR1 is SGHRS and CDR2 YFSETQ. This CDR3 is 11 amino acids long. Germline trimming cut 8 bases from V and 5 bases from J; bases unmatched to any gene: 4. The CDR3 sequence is CASIQGNEQYF. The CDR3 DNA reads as TGCGCCAGTATACAGGGGAACGAGCAGTACTTC.

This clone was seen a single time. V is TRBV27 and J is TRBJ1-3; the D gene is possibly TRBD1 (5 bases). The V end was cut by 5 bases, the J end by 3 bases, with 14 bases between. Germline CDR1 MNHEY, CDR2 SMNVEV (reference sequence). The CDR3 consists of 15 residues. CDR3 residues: CASSKSGGGGNTIYF. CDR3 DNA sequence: TGTGCCAGCAGTAAATCTGGGGGGGGTGGAAACACCATATATTTT.

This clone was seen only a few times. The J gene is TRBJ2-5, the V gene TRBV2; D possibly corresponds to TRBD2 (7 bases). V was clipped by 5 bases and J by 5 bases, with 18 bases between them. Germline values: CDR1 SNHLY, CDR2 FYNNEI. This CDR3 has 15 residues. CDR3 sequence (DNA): TGTGCCAGCAGTCAGGTTGCGGGGGCCCTGGAGACCCAGTACTTC. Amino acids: CASSQVAGALETQYF.

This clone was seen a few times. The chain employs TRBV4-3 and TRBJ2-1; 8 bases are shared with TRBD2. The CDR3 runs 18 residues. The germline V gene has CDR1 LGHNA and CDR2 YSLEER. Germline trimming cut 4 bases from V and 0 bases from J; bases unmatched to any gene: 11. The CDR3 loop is CASSLRPLAGHSYNEQFF. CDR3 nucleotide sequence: TGCGCCAGCAGCCTAAGACCCCTAGCGGGCCACTCCTACAATGAGCAGTTCTTC.

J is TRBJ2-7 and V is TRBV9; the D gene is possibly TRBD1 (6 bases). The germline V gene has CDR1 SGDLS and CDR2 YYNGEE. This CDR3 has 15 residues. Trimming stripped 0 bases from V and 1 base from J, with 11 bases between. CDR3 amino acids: CASSVGQGLSYEQYF. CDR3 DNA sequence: TGTGCCAGCAGCGTAGGTCAGGGGCTTTCCTACGAGCAGTACTTC.

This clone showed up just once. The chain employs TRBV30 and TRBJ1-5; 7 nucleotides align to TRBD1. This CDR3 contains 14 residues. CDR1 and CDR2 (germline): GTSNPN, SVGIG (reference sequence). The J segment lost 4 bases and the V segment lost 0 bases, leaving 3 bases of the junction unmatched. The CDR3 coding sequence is TGTGCCTGGAGTGTACAGGGGTATAATCAGCCCCAGCATTTT. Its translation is CAWSVQGYNQPQHF.

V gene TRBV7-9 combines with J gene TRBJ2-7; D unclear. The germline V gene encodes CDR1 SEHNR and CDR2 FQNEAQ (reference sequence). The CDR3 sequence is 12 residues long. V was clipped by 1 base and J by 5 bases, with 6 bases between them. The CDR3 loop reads CASSLDFHEQYF. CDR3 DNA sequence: TGTGCCAGCAGCTTAGATTTCCACGAGCAGTACTTC.

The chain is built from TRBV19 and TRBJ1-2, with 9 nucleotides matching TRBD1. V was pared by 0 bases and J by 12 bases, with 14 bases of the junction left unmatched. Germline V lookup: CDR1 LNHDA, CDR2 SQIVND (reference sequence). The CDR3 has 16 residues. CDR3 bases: TGTGCCAGTAGTATAGATCACGCGACAGGGGGGCAAGCCGACACCTTC. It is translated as CASSIDHATGGQADTF.

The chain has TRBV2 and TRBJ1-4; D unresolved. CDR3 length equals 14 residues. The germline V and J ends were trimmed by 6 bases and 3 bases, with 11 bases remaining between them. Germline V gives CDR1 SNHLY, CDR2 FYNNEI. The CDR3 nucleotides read TGTGCCAGCAGGGGTTCAGGCCCTAATGAAAAACTGTTTTTT. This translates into CASRGSGPNEKLFF.

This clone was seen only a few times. The CDR3 DNA is TGTGCCAGTAGTAGAGGGGGGTTTGGCTACACCTTC. It translates to CASSRGGFGYTF. The chain carries TRBV19 and TRBJ1-2, with D perhaps matching TRBD1 (6 bases). Germline V gene lookup returns CDR1 LNHDA and CDR2 SQIVND (reference sequence). The CDR3 loop spans 12 amino acids. Trimming shortened V by 4 bases and J by 7 bases, and 10 bases separated the two germline ends. The whole variable domain, filled in from reference TRBV19 and TRBJ1-2, reads DGGITQSPKYLFRKEGQNVTLSCEQNLNHDAMYWYRQDPGQGLRLIYYSQIVNDFQKGDIAEGYSVSREKKESFPLTVTSAQKNPTAFYLCASSRGGFGYTFGSGTRLTVV.

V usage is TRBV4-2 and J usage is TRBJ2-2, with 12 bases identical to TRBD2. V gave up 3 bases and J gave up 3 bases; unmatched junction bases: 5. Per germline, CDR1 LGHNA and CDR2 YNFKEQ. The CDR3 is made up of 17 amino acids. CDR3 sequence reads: CASSQETSGSYTGELFF. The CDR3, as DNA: TGTGCCAGCAGCCAGGAGACTAGCGGGAGCTACACCGGGGAGCTGTTTTTT.

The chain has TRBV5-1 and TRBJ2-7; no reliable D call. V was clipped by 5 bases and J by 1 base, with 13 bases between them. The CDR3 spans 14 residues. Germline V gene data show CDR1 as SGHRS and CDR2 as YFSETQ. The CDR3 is CASREPGWSYEQYF. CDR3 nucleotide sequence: TGCGCCAGCAGAGAGCCTGGGTGGTCCTACGAGCAGTACTTC.

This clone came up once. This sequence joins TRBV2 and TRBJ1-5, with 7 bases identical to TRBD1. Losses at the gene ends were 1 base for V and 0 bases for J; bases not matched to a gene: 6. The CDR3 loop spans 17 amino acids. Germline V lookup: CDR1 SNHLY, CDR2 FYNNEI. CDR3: CASSEVGAGGSNQPQHF. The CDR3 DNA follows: TGTGCCAGCAGTGAAGTAGGGGCAGGGGGTAGCAATCAGCCCCAGCATTTT.

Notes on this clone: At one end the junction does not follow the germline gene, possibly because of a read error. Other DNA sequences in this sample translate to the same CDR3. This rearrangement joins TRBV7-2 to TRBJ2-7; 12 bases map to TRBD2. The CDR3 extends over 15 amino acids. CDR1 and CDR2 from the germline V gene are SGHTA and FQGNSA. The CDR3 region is CASSLAGGSSYEQYF. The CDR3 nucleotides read TGTGCCAGCAGCCTAGCGGGAGGGAGCTCCTACGAGCAGTACTTC.

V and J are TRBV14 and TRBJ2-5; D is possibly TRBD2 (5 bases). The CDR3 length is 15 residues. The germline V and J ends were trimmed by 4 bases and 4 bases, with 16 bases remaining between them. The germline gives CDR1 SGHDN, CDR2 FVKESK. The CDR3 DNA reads TGTGCCAGCAGCCGGGCGCGATCCGAGGGAGAGACCCAGTACTTC. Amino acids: CASSRARSEGETQYF.